This T cell receptor (beta chain) was captured by sequencing in a study of cytomegalovirus exposure and HLA in healthy donors. The study's findings and limits: Later work found that TCR association rates differed between HLA loci; DRB1 had the most and HLA-C the fewest. Another analysis was done later, and it associated around 17,000 TCR beta sequences with HLA alleles at 0.05 false discovery rate.

Germline loops: CDR1 ENHRY, CDR2 SYGVKD. The CDR3 consists of 15 residues. Losses at the gene ends were 6 bases for V and 4 bases for J; bases not matched to a gene: 9. Amplification used 60 Vbeta primers and 13 Jbeta primers. Sequencing used immunoSEQ multiplex PCR; TCRdb keeps in-frame clones, though not all of them. The data show hundreds of thousands of clones, about 80% seen once. Regarding this clone: Its antigen remains unidentified.

The rearrangement uses TRBV10-3 and TRBJ1-3; 7 bases are a match to TRBD1. The source material was PBMCs. This clonotype was sampled from a woman in her sixties in good health and CMV-seropositive. The CDR3 sequence is CAIRRGPEVGNTIYF. DNA of the CDR3: TGTGCCATCAGGAGGGGGCCAGAAGTCGGAAACACCATATATTTT.